Shown below are 18 T cell receptor beta chains from a single sample sequenced in a study of blood T cell repertoires in COVID-19. Clones were read by immunoSEQ multiplex PCR, and TCRdb kept only the in-frame ones, dropping some. The sample has roughly 68,000 clones, 85% to 90% seen once. The sequenced sample was PBMCs or T cells enriched from blood (not recorded which). All receptors derive from a woman between 40 and 55 years old who had recovered from COVID-19.

This chain links TRBV27 with TRBJ1-2, with 7 bases lining up with TRBD1. This CDR3 region has 13 residues. J was trimmed by 4 bases and V by 6 bases; bases with no gene match: 5. The germline V gene has CDR1 MNHEY and CDR2 SMNVEV (reference sequence). DNA of the CDR3: TGTGCCAGCAGGATAAGACAGGGCTATGGCTACACCTTC. Translating gives CASRIRQGYGYTF.

The chain carries TRBV6-5 and TRBJ1-1; D not resolved. Between the trimmed V and J ends, which lost 0 bases and 1 base, there was a span of 6 bases. Per the germline V gene, CDR1 is MNHEY and CDR2 is SVGAGI. The CDR3 extends over 14 amino acids. Here the CDR3 reads CASSYSVRNTEAFF. Written as DNA, the CDR3 is TGTGCCAGCAGTTACTCGGTCAGGAACACTGAAGCTTTCTTT.

The J gene is TRBJ2-7, the V gene TRBV12-3 or TRBV12-4; D is possibly TRBD2 (5 bases). V was shortened by 5 bases and J by 5 bases, with 7 bases between the two germline ends. This CDR3 is 11 amino acids long. The CDR3 spells CASSSGHEQYF. CDR3 bases: TGTGCCAGCAGTAGCGGTCACGAGCAGTACTTC.

The rearrangement uses TRBV10-2 and TRBJ2-2; TRBD2 matches 11 bases. CDR1 and CDR2 from the germline V gene are WSHSY and SAAADI. V shed 5 bases, J shed 3 bases, and the junction held 5 bases outside the gene matches. The CDR3 sequence is 16 residues long. CDR3 sequence: CASSYSGGADTGELFF. The CDR3 DNA follows: TGCGCCAGCAGTTATAGCGGGGGGGCCGACACCGGGGAGCTGTTTTTT.

The V gene is TRBV12-3 or TRBV12-4, the J gene TRBJ2-7; D ambiguous. The CDR3 length is 12 residues. V was cut by 6 bases and J by 6 bases, with 12 bases left in between. The CDR3 nucleotides are TGTGCCAGCAGCCTAGGCCCCGGCGAGCAGTACTTC. Translating it yields CASSLGPGEQYF.

This chain joins TRBV19 and TRBJ1-2, with D maybe TRBD1 (5 bases). Germline V gene sequence: CDR1 LNHDA, CDR2 SQIVND (reference sequence). The V gene lost 0 bases and the J gene lost 0 bases, with 8 bases spanning the gap. The CDR3 has 15 amino acids. The CDR3 spells CASSIDGAANYGYTF. CDR3 in DNA: TGTGCCAGTAGTATAGATGGGGCCGCTAACTATGGCTACACCTTC.

This chain links TRBV29-1 with TRBJ1-2, with D perhaps TRBD1 (6 bases). V dropped 6 bases and J dropped 4 bases, with 12 bases sitting between them. The CDR3 loop spans 12 amino acids. Looked up from germline, CDR1 is SQVTM and CDR2 is ANQGSEA. The CDR3 protein is CSVDTGFYGYTF. In nucleotides, the CDR3 is TGCAGCGTCGACACAGGGTTCTATGGCTACACCTTC.

V gene TRBV28 combines with J gene TRBJ2-1; the match to TRBD1 covers 7 bases. Unmatched junction bases numbered 11, after V lost 8 bases and J lost 4 bases. The CDR3 is made up of 15 amino acids. Germline CDR1 reads MDHEN; CDR2 reads SYDVKM. This chain's CDR3 is CASGQAPSRYNEQFF. As DNA, the CDR3 is TGTGCCAGCGGACAGGCCCCATCCAGATACAATGAGCAGTTCTTC.

The gene calls are TRBV29-1 and TRBJ1-4; D perhaps matches TRBD1 (6 bases). V was clipped by 7 bases and J by 4 bases, with 13 bases between them. The length of the CDR3 is 13 residues. Germline loops: CDR1 SQVTM, CDR2 ANQGSEA. The CDR3 here is CSGYGTSNEKLFF. The CDR3 region has the DNA TGCAGCGGCTACGGGACAAGTAATGAAAAACTGTTTTTT. Full variable domain (rest looked up from reference TRBV29-1 and TRBJ1-4): SAVISQKPSRDICQRGTSLTIQCQVDSQVTMMFWYRQQPGQSLTLIATANQGSEATYESGFVIDKFPISRPNLTFSTLTVSNMSPEDSSIYLCSGYGTSNEKLFFGSGTQLSVL.

CDR3 bases: TGCGCCAGCAGCTTGGAGGGGACAGGGGGAGGCTACACCTTC. Its translation: CASSLEGTGGGYTF. The chain couples TRBV5-1 to TRBJ1-2, with TRBD1 matching 11 bases. The CDR3 spans 14 residues. Germline-derived CDR1 and CDR2 are SGHRS and YFSETQ. After removal of 0 bases from V and 8 bases from J, the junction contained 3 bases not matched to a gene. Drawing the rest from reference TRBV5-1 and TRBJ1-2, the complete variable domain is KAGVTQTPRYLIKTRGQQVTLSCSPISGHRSVSWYQQTPGQGLQFLFEYFSETQRNKGNFPGRFSGRQFSNSRSEMNVSTLELGDSALYLCASSLEGTGGGYTFGSGTRLTVV.

The CDR3 DNA reads TGTGCCAGCAGCCCCACGGGACTAGCGGACAATGAGCAGTTCTTC. The encoded protein is CASSPTGLADNEQFF. The chain is built from TRBV11-2 and TRBJ2-1; 11 nucleotides align to TRBD2. CDR1 and CDR2 from the germline V gene are SGHAT and FQNNGV. With V trimmed by 5 bases and J by 5 bases, 5 bases remained unmatched. The CDR3 extends over 15 amino acids.

The chain joins TRBV29-1 to TRBJ2-2, with D perhaps TRBD1 (7 bases). Per germline, CDR1 SQVTM and CDR2 ANQGSEA. The germline V and J ends were trimmed by 4 bases and 1 base, with 10 bases remaining between them. The CDR3 is made up of 14 amino acids. CDR3 DNA sequence: TGCAGCGTTGGCCAGGGGGGGAACACCGGGGAGCTGTTTTTT. Its translation: CSVGQGGNTGELFF.

The V call is TRBV5-1, the J call TRBJ1-1; 9 bases map to TRBD1. The V gene end was trimmed by 4 bases and the J gene end by 3 bases; junction bases not matched to a gene: 7. CDR1 SGHRS and CDR2 YFSETQ come from the germline V gene. The CDR3 consists of 15 residues. This chain's CDR3 is CASSARTGVDTEAFF. For the CDR3, the DNA is TGCGCCAGCAGCGCTAGGACAGGGGTAGACACTGAAGCTTTCTTT.

The chain employs TRBV27 and TRBJ1-1, with D tentatively TRBD1 (6 bases). The germline V gene encodes CDR1 MNHEY and CDR2 SMNVEV (reference sequence). V lost 7 bases, J lost 7 bases, and 19 bases lay in between. CDR3 size: 14 residues. The DNA for the CDR3 is TGTGCCAGCACAAAGTCCGGGACACCCTATGAAGCTTTCTTT. Its protein product is CASTKSGTPYEAFF.

The rearrangement links TRBV27 to TRBJ2-3; 14 positions agree with TRBD2. Germline CDR1 MNHEY, CDR2 SMNVEV (reference sequence). CDR3 size: 16 residues. Trimming at V came to 10 bases and at J to 9 bases, leaving 15 bases not matched to a gene. CDR3 in DNA: TGTGCCACCCACAAATCCGGTGGGACTAGCGGGGGAACGCAGTATTTT. The encoded protein is CATHKSGGTSGGTQYF.

V usage is TRBV2 and J usage is TRBJ2-7, with D possibly being TRBD1 (5 bases). Trimming removed 1 base from V and 2 bases from J, with 9 bases in between. The CDR3 totals 14 residues. Germline CDR1 is SNHLY and CDR2 is FYNNEI. CDR3 bases: TGTGCCAGCAGTGAAGTCGGACACACCTACGAGCAGTACTTC. This sequence encodes CASSEVGHTYEQYF.

The CDR3 protein is CASRVGWTTYNYGYTF. CDR3 DNA: TGCGCCAGCAGAGTGGGATGGACAACTTATAACTATGGCTACACCTTC. The V and J genes are TRBV5-1 and TRBJ1-2; tentatively, D is TRBD1 (5 bases). There are 16 residues in the CDR3. Per the germline V gene, CDR1 is SGHRS and CDR2 is YFSETQ. V gave up 5 bases and J gave up 1 base, with 18 bases separating them.

The sample holds one count of this clone. The DNA of the CDR3 is TGTGCCAGCGAGGGCCCATCCTACGAGCAGTACTTC. It translates to CASEGPSYEQYF. The chain joins TRBV27 to TRBJ2-7; maybe TRBD2 (5 bases). The CDR3 contains 12 residues. Germline V gene sequence: CDR1 MNHEY, CDR2 SMNVEV (reference sequence). V was cut by 8 bases and J by 1 base, with 9 bases left in between.